The present TCR gamma chain was sequenced within a study of gamma-delta chains in newborns, infants, children. As for the study in general: Polyclonal expansion of innate γδ T cells after birth follows microbial exposure.

The V gene's germline CDR1 is GITISATS and CDR2 ISYDGTV (reference sequence). Inclusive of both ends, the CDR3 amounts to 26 amino acids. With regard to this clone: Because the CDR3's place on the DNA is in doubt, the DNA is left out and the CDR3 is given as listed by TCRdb.

TCRdb re-processed the reads via CATT. In all, the sample yields dozens of gamma-chain clones. The input for sequencing was blood, taken at week 2. V gene TRGV9 was called; the J gene was not. The TCR originated in a child who was a newborn, infant or young child, either healthy, febrile or measles-vaccinated (not recorded which). This table probably holds off-target reads from a library built for another chain. This CDR3 is CACDKVLGDSSWDTRQMFFGTGIKLF.